Sequencing of this TCR beta chain was carried out in a study of blood T cells in healthy people across ages. Study-wide points: Observed TCR beta diversity per million T cells went down as age went up. This fall followed a roughly linear course with age.

Together with a sample-barcoded 5' primer, a J-beta primer mix was included in a second PCR lasting about 7 to 11 cycles. TCRdb used MiXCR to reprocess the 5' RACE reads, holding one entry per CDR3 protein. The sample has about 1,800,000 distinct CDR3 sequences, about 28% seen once. About this clonotype: No antigen is known for it.

The J segment lost 8 bases and the V segment lost 7 bases, leaving 10 bases of the junction unmatched. The CDR3 is 14 residues long. Germline-derived CDR1 and CDR2 are SEHNR and FQNEAQ (reference sequence). The source is a woman aged 30 to 39 in good health. Sequencing input: blood. This chain joins TRBV7-9 and TRBJ1-4; 7 bases map to TRBD1. This chain's CDR3 is CASILGQEDEKLFF. In DNA form, the CDR3 reads TGTGCCAGCATCCTCGGACAGGAAGACGAAAAACTGTTTTTT. The full variable domain, with the rest looked up from reference TRBV7-9 and TRBJ1-4, is DTGVSQNPRHKITKRGQNVTFRCDPISEHNRLYWYRQTLGQGPEFLTYFQNEAQLEKSRLLSDRFSAERPKGSFSTLEIQRTEQGDSAMYLCASILGQEDEKLFFGSGTQLSVL.